The entry below gives a single TCR beta chain sequence along with its context. With the 5' RACE reads reprocessed, TCRdb shows one record per CDR3 protein and no DNA. Across under 600,000 distinct CDR3 sequences, the top ten clones capture approximately 1.4% of the sample. The CDR3 runs 16 residues. The germline V gene encodes CDR1 MNHEY and CDR2 SVGAGI. These data come from a study of T cells expressing NK-cell markers. The TCR comes from a woman in her forties or fifties in good health. V usage is TRBV6-5 and J usage is TRBJ2-7; the D call from TCRdb, TRBD1, cannot be confirmed without DNA. Sequenced material: blood T cells: a sorted CD56 or NKG2C T cell subset, CD4+ or CD8+ T cells, or bulk PBMC T cells (not recorded which). The CDR3 is CASSDSSGGLGYEQYF.